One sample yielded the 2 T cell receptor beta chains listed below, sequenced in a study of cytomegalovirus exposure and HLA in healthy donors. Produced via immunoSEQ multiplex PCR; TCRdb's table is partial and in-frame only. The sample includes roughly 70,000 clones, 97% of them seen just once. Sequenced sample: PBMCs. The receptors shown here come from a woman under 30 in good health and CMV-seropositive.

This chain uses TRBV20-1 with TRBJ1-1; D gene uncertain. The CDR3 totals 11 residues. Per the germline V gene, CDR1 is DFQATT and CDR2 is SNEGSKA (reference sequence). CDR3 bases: TGCAGCTACTCACTGAACACTGAAGCTTTCTTT. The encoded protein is CSYSLNTEAFF.

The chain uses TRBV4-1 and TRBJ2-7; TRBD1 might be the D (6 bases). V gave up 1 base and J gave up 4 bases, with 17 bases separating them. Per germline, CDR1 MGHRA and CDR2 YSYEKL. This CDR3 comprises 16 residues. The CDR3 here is CASSQGHTGILYEQYF. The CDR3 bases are TGCGCCAGCAGCCAAGGTCATACAGGGATCCTTTACGAGCAGTACTTC.